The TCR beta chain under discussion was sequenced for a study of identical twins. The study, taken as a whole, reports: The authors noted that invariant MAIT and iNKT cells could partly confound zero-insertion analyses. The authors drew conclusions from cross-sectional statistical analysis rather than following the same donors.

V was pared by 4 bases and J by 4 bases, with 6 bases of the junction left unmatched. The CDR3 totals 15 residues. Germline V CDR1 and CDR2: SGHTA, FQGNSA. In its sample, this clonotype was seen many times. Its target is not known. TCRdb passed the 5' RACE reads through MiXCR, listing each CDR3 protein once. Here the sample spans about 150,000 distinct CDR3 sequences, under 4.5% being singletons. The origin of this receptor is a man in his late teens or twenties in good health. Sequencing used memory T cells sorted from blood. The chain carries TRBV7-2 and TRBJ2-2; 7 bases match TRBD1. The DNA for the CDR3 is TGTGCCAGCAGCTCGCGACAGGGAACCACCGGGGAGCTGTTTTTT. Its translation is CASSSRQGTTGELFF.